This entry concerns a single TCR beta chain. Its antigen is unidentified. These data originate in a study of fetal regulatory T cell absence and autoimmunity. Broader study findings: In IPEX syndrome, oligoclonal enrichment was read as supporting prenatal antigen-driven autoimmunity in the pancreas. Oligoclonal TCR enrichment in pancreas over cord blood reached over 90-fold for some clones.

This CDR3 is 13 amino acids long. Germline CDR1 and CDR2: SGDLS and YYNGEE. The V end lost 5 bases, the J end lost 5 bases, and 13 bases lay between the germline ends. Profiling relied on immunoSEQ multiplex PCR, and the TCRdb table lists in-frame clones only, not all of them. The sample carries more than 90,000 clones, more than 70% recorded once. This TCR came from a male donor with IPEX syndrome. V is TRBV9 and J is TRBJ2-5; possible D gene TRBD2, 6 bases. Sequencing was done on a sample of pancreas tissue. The CDR3 is CASSRDLRETQYF. CDR3 in DNA: TGTGCCAGCAGTAGGGACTTACGGGAGACCCAGTACTTC.